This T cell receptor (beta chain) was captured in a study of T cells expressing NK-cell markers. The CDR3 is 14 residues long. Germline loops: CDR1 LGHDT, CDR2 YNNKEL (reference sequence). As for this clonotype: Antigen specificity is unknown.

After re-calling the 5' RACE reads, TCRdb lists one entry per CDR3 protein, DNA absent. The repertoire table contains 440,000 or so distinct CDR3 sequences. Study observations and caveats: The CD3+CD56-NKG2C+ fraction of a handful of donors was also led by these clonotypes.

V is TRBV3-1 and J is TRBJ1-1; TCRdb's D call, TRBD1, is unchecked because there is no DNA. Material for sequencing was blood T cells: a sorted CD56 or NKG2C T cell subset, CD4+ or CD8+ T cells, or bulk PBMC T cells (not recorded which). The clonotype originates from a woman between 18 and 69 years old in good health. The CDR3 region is CAVARGAGNTEAFF.